The 5 T cell receptor beta chains listed next were all sequenced from one sample in a study of control samples from healthy donors and cancer patients. Repertoires were generated with immunoSEQ multiplex PCR, while TCRdb's copy carries only in-frame clones and drops some. The sample has over 150,000 clones; over 95% are singletons. The sequenced material came from blood. These receptors were obtained from a woman under 40 in good health.

This chain uses TRBV30 with TRBJ1-2, with a tentative D call TRBD1 (5 bases). CDR1 and CDR2 (germline): GTSNPN, SVGIG (reference sequence). The CDR3 sequence is 15 residues long. V lost 3 bases and J 3 bases, leaving 17 bases between the germline ends. The CDR3 region has the DNA TGTGCCTGGAGCAGGGACGCACCGGGCTACTATGGCTACACCTTC. It translates to CAWSRDAPGYYGYTF.

The chain has TRBV5-1 and TRBJ1-4; D is undetermined. Germline lookup yields CDR1 SGHRS and CDR2 YFSETQ. This CDR3 has 15 amino acids. The V and J ends lost 0 bases and 5 bases respectively, with 11 bases between them. The CDR3 DNA is TGCGCCAGCAGCTTGGGACATATCCAAAATGAAAAACTGTTTTTT. Its protein product is CASSLGHIQNEKLFF.

The rearrangement uses TRBV20-1 and TRBJ1-2; D unresolved. The CDR3 spans 14 residues. Germline-derived CDR1 and CDR2 are DFQATT and SNEGSKA (reference sequence). The V end lost 4 bases, the J end lost 4 bases, and 16 bases lay between the germline ends. The DNA of the CDR3 is TGCAGTGCTATTGATTCTTTGGGAAGCTATGGCTACACCTTC. Amino acids: CSAIDSLGSYGYTF.

The sample holds one count of this clone. The V gene is TRBV27, the J gene TRBJ2-2; D ambiguous. The CDR3 is made up of 12 amino acids. The V gene's germline CDR1 is MNHEY and CDR2 SMNVEV (reference sequence). V lost 6 bases and J 7 bases, leaving 9 bases between the germline ends. As DNA, the CDR3 is TGTGCCAGCAGCCCGCCCGGCGGGGAGCTGTTTTTT. Translating it yields CASSPPGGELFF.

This clone was detected once. The chain is built from TRBV6-1 and TRBJ1-2, with no clear D. CDR1 is MNHNS and CDR2 is SASEGT in the germline V gene. Trimming took 3 bases from V and 4 from J, leaving 6 bases between them. The CDR3 has 12 residues. The CDR3 loop reads CASSEQFYGYTF. The DNA of the CDR3 is TGTGCCAGCAGTGAGCAGTTCTATGGCTACACCTTC.